This T cell receptor beta chain stems from a study of CD8+ T cells in alopecia areata. Notes on the study in general: Tofacitinib significantly lowered scalp clonality and expanded CD8+ clones among the top 100.

Treatment: oral pan-JAK inhibitor, 5-10 mg twice daily. This clone has a single count. Its specificity is not known. Following extraction, RNA underwent reverse transcription to cDNA, which served as the sequencing template. Generated by immunoSEQ multiplex PCR, the TCRdb table keeps only in-frame clones and is missing some. The data contain under 250,000 clones, around 65% of them singletons. The CDR3 runs to 13 residues. From germline, CDR1 is SGHTA and CDR2 FQGTGA. The trim removed 5 bases at V and 2 bases at J, leaving 3 bases unmatched. Here the sequenced sample was CD4+ T cells sorted from blood, taken around week 46, from a patient treated with tofacitinib. The chain has TRBV7-3 and TRBJ2-7, with TRBD1 identical over 7 bases. This sequence was found in a human donor with alopecia areata. The CDR3 DNA is TGTGCCAGCAGCCGAGACAGGGCCTACGAGCAGTACTTC. Its translation: CASSRDRAYEQYF.